These T cell receptor beta chains were read from a single sample in a study of shared clonotypes between healthy human individuals. Using immunoSEQ multiplex PCR, the repertoire was profiled, and TCRdb retains in-frame clones only, with some absent. Found here are some 2,100,000 clones, under 95% of them singletons; the top ten hold around 1.7%. Input material: naive CD8+ T cells from PBMCs. These receptor sequences come from a man aged 18 to 29 in good health. Some clones in this sample may be carry-over from other donors' samples. Both conserved end residues are part of each CDR3.

V,J,CDR3
TRBV2,TRBJ2-7,CASNPGDYEQYF
TRBV28,TRBJ1-1,CASSFQTGTNAEAFF
TRBV28,TRBJ2-1,CASSLLRPSGSDEQFF
TRBV30,TRBJ2-1,CAWRGLAGLWDEQFF
TRBV6-8,TRBJ1-4,CASSYGKDRVNEKLFF
TRBV4-2,TRBJ2-3,CASSQETSGRATDTQYF
TRBV4-1,TRBJ1-4,CASSPSRANEKLFF
TRBV14,TRBJ2-7,CASSHSGRGYEQYF
TRBV10-3,TRBJ2-3,CAIRGTSGSRTDTQYF
TRBV7-9,TRBJ2-7,CASGAEVYEQYF
TRBV18,TRBJ2-5,CASSPNRGKQETQYF
TRBV7-9,TRBJ2-1,CASSFGEGEQFF
TRBV27,TRBJ2-4,CASSLSRGFKNIQYF
TRBV27,TRBJ2-7,CASSVRTGFSYEQYF
TRBV27,TRBJ2-6,CASSLGTGSGANVLTF
TRBV2,TRBJ2-7,CASSEGVSSYEQYF
TRBV29-1,TRBJ1-2,CSVGGTGWAYGYTF
TRBV11-3,TRBJ2-7,CASSPRDGSYEQYF
TRBV9,TRBJ1-2,CASSVAQGQGTYGYTF
TRBV7-9,TRBJ2-7,CASSLGPGEQYF
TRBV27,TRBJ1-2,CASSPQGQVYGYTF
TRBV27,TRBJ2-1,CASSFIPAGGGNEQFF
TRBV19,TRBJ1-1,CASSSNTEAFF
TRBV27,TRBJ1-4,CASSLSRSLGEKLFF
TRBV7-9,TRBJ1-2,CASSPTPNYGYTF
TRBV11-2,TRBJ2-5,CASSLRRDRQETQYF
TRBV27,TRBJ1-2,CASSPSAFTGRSYGYTF
TRBV9,TRBJ2-7,CASSVGQGGYEQYF
TRBV30,TRBJ2-5,CAWSVWTSGYQETQYF
TRBV7-6,TRBJ2-2,CASSHIEVRGTGELFF
TRBV28,TRBJ1-5,CASSSGQGYQPQHF
TRBV27,TRBJ2-2,CASTGSRGRNPGELFF
TRBV15,TRBJ2-1,CATSSTPSSYNEQFF
TRBV5-4,TRBJ2-7,CASSLEWTGGSYEQYF
TRBV4-3,TRBJ2-5,CASSQIGQPQETQYF
TRBV21-1,TRBJ1-1,CASSISKGTEAFF
TRBV27,TRBJ1-5,CASSPSQGESGNQPQHF
TRBV7-3,TRBJ2-5,CASSLPSGRTQETQYF
TRBV28,TRBJ2-7,CASSLMTSGSSYEQYF